The sequence of this T cell receptor beta chain was determined in a study of T cells after yellow fever vaccination. The V gene's germline CDR1 is SGDLS and CDR2 YYNGEE. The CDR3 length is 14 residues. Trimming cost V 2 bases and J 3 bases, with 8 bases left between them. TCRdb re-derived calls from the 5' RACE reads in MiXCR, one entry per CDR3 protein. The table lists 300,000 to 350,000 distinct CDR3 sequences, 8.1% of them singletons. The material was PBMCs, obtained about 41 days after the first yellow fever vaccination. The TCR sequence derives from a man between 18 and 35 years old who received the YFV17D yellow fever vaccine. This sequence joins TRBV9 and TRBJ2-2; D gene ambiguous. CDR3 in DNA: TGTGCCAGCAGCGTTTTACGTCACACCGGGGAGCTGTTTTTT. It encodes CASSVLRHTGELFF.